This TCR beta chain was sequenced in a study of CD8+ T cells in alopecia areata. On the study more broadly: Tofacitinib administration persisted for 6 to 18 months, succeeded by 6 months off drug. Notes on the study in general: Scalp clonality dropped significantly under tofacitinib, as did expanded CD8+ top-100 clones.

This clone has a single count. As yet, its antigen is unknown. RNA extraction and reverse transcription yielded cDNA as sequencing template. Sequenced by immunoSEQ multiplex PCR; TCRdb stores in-frame clones only, minus some. The sample holds 200,000 to 250,000 clones, 50% to 60% seen once. Germline assignment: CDR1 SQVTM and CDR2 ANQGSEA. V lost 3 bases and J 0 bases, leaving 8 bases between the germline ends. The CDR3 runs 13 residues. Sample treatment: oral pan-JAK inhibitor, 5-10 mg twice daily. This clonotype originated in a human donor with alopecia areata. The sequencing here drew on CD4+ T cells sorted from blood, taken at week 4, from a patient treated with tofacitinib. The chain couples TRBV29-1 to TRBJ1-1; D is uncertain. The CDR3 bases are TGCAGCGTTGAGACGCTATTGAACACTGAAGCTTTCTTT. Protein product: CSVETLLNTEAFF.